This TCR beta chain was profiled in a study of cytomegalovirus exposure and HLA in healthy donors. Study-wide context: An analysis done earlier identified some 120 million unique TCR beta sequences from roughly 190 million T cells.

The PCR ran on 60 Vbeta and 13 Jbeta primers. Here immunoSEQ multiplex PCR was the method, and the copy in TCRdb shows in-frame clones only, minus some. The table lists 150,000 to 200,000 clones, about 76% of them singletons. This clone was counted once. Donors in the study were healthy people who gave bone marrow. Germline assignment: CDR1 SGHNT and CDR2 YYREEE (reference sequence). V shed 5 bases, J shed 0 bases, and the junction held 5 bases outside the gene matches. There are 16 residues in the CDR3. The sample was PBMCs. The source of this sequence is a woman in her forties or fifties in good health and CMV-seronegative. The chain uses TRBV5-4 and TRBJ2-1; TRBD2 agrees at 10 bases. CDR3 DNA sequence: TGTGCCAGCAGACGGACTAGCGGAAGCTCCTACAATGAGCAGTTCTTC. This gives the protein CASRRTSGSSYNEQFF.